This TCR beta chain was obtained from a study of cytomegalovirus exposure and HLA in healthy donors. PCR used 60 Vbeta primers and 13 Jbeta primers. Profiled with immunoSEQ multiplex PCR; TCRdb holds only in-frame clones, not every one. The table records roughly 170,000 clones, approximately 80% of them present only once. CDR1 and CDR2 (germline): LNHDA, SQIVND (reference sequence). Trimming stripped 2 bases from V and 7 bases from J, with 11 bases between. The CDR3 runs 13 residues. Everyone who donated was a healthy bone marrow donor. The clonotype was recovered from a man aged 25-40 years in good health and CMV-seropositive. J is TRBJ1-2 and V is TRBV19; D is perhaps TRBD1 (6 bases). Material for sequencing was PBMCs. The CDR3 sequence: CASSITGTGGYTF. In DNA, the CDR3 is TGTGCCAGTAGTATAACAGGGACGGGTGGCTACACCTTC.